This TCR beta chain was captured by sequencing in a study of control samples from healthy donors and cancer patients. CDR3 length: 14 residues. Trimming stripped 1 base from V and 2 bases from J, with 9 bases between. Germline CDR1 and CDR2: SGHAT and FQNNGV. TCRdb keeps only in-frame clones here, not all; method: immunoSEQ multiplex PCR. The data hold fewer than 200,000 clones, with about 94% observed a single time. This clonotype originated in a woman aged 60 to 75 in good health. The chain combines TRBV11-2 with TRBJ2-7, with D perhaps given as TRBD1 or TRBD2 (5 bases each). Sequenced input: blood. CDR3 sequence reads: CASSLGGIAYEQYF. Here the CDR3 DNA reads TGTGCCAGCAGCTTAGGGGGGATCGCCTACGAGCAGTACTTC.